The 20 T cell receptor beta chains in this list originate from one sample, sequenced in a study of blood T cell repertoires in COVID-19. TCRdb keeps only in-frame clones here, not all; method: immunoSEQ multiplex PCR. The sample consists of some 400,000 clones, 85% to 90% of them appearing once. The sample taken for sequencing was peripheral blood. The receptors shown here come from a man aged 18 to 30 with active or convalescent COVID-19.

V gene TRBV28 combines with J gene TRBJ1-3; D gene ambiguous. V lost 11 bases and J 3 bases, leaving 8 bases between the germline ends. Germline V lookup: CDR1 MDHEN, CDR2 SYDVKM. The CDR3 consists of 11 residues. The DNA of the CDR3 is TGTGCCGCCCGGGGTGGAAACACCATATATTTT. This codes for CAARGGNTIYF.

The rearrangement uses TRBV3-1 (or the pseudogene TRBV3-2) and TRBJ1-1; D is ambiguous. Between the trimmed V and J ends, which lost 0 bases and 6 bases, there was a span of 14 bases. Per the germline V gene, CDR1 is LGHDT and CDR2 is YNNKEL (reference sequence). The CDR3 is 15 residues long. As DNA, the CDR3 is TGTGCCAGCAGCCAAGATCCGGGAAGAGGCTCTGAAGCTTTCTTT. Encoded protein: CASSQDPGRGSEAFF.

This clone has more than one count but fewer than ten. This chain's CDR3 is CASSQETGGFEQFF. The CDR3 DNA reads as TGTGCCAGCAGCCAAGAGACGGGGGGTTTTGAGCAGTTCTTC. V gene TRBV14 combines with J gene TRBJ2-1; 7 bases align to TRBD2. This CDR3 has 14 amino acids. V trimming: 0 bases; J trimming: 9 bases; junction bases outside the gene matches: 5. Germline assignment: CDR1 SGHDN and CDR2 FVKESK.

The chain employs TRBV28 and TRBJ2-7, with TRBD2 matching 7 bases. Germline V gene data show CDR1 as MDHEN and CDR2 as SYDVKM. The ends lost 4 bases at V and 9 bases at J; junction bases unmatched: 18. The CDR3 runs to 16 residues. The CDR3 coding sequence is TGTGCCAGCAGTTCCTTCTGGGCTAGCGGTGATCATTCGCAGTACTTC. Translating gives CASSSFWASGDHSQYF.

V usage is TRBV28 and J usage is TRBJ1-1; tentatively, D is TRBD1 (6 bases). This CDR3 has 15 amino acids. The germline V and J ends were trimmed by 6 bases and 1 base, with 15 bases remaining between them. Germline V lookup: CDR1 MDHEN, CDR2 SYDVKM. In nucleotides, the CDR3 is TGTGCCAGCAGCCGAGGGGGGGAACAGAACACTGAAGCTTTCTTT. Its translation is CASSRGGEQNTEAFF.

The J gene is TRBJ1-3, the V gene TRBV7-2; 7 bases are shared with TRBD1. Germline CDR1 SGHTA, CDR2 FQGNSA. The CDR3 extends over 15 amino acids. Trimming removed 5 bases from V and 0 bases from J; junction bases left unmatched: 4. CDR3 amino acids: CASSLTGLSGNTIYF. The CDR3 region has the DNA TGTGCCAGCAGCCTGACAGGGCTCTCTGGAAACACCATATATTTT.

This clone turned up a few times. V and J are TRBV6-5 and TRBJ1-5, with 8 positions matching TRBD1. The CDR3 spans 15 residues. The V gene end was trimmed by 4 bases and the J gene end by 4 bases; junction bases not matched to a gene: 6. The germline V gene encodes CDR1 MNHEY and CDR2 SVGAGI. This CDR3 reads CASSSRQGTNQPQHF. The CDR3 DNA is TGTGCCAGCAGTTCTCGACAGGGGACGAATCAGCCCCAGCATTTT.

This chain joins TRBV6-6 and TRBJ1-1; D ambiguous. Germline loops: CDR1 MNHNY, CDR2 SVGAGI (reference sequence). The CDR3 is 12 residues long. V was clipped by 6 bases and J by 8 bases, with 13 bases between them. DNA for the CDR3: TGTGCCAGCAGCCTAGGCCGAGTCGAAGCTTTCTTT. Protein product: CASSLGRVEAFF.

J is TRBJ1-6 and V is TRBV30; 7 positions agree with TRBD1. CDR1 is GTSNPN, CDR2 SVGIG, per germline (reference sequence). Trimming took 3 bases from V and 5 from J; bases not matched to a gene: 1. This CDR3 contains 13 residues. The CDR3 loop reads CAWRQGDNSPLHF. CDR3 in DNA: TGTGCCTGGAGGCAGGGGGATAATTCACCCCTCCACTTT.

The chain uses TRBV28 and TRBJ2-4; TRBD1 matches at 12 bases. CDR1 and CDR2 (germline): MDHEN, SYDVKM. Trimming at V came to 3 bases and at J to 2 bases, leaving 8 bases not matched to a gene. This CDR3 comprises 18 residues. The chain's CDR3 is CASSFYTGQGATKNIQYF. CDR3 in DNA: TGTGCCAGCAGTTTTTATACGGGACAGGGGGCGACCAAAAACATTCAGTACTTC.

The chain has TRBV29-1 and TRBJ2-5; 7 positions match TRBD1. V dropped 2 bases and J dropped 7; count of bases not matched to a gene: 7. The CDR3 loop spans 13 amino acids. CDR1 and CDR2 from the germline V gene are SQVTM and ANQGSEA. DNA for the CDR3: TGCAGCGTTGAAAGACAGGGATCTGGGACCCAGTACTTC. Its protein product is CSVERQGSGTQYF.

J is TRBJ1-6 and V is TRBV28; D not certain. Trimming left V 1 base short and J 7 bases short, with 5 bases between. The germline V gene encodes CDR1 MDHEN and CDR2 SYDVKM. The CDR3 totals 13 residues. This chain's CDR3 is CASSLFSNSPLHF. The CDR3 nucleotides read TGTGCCAGCAGTTTATTCTCGAATTCACCCCTCCACTTT. Full variable domain (outside the CDR3, taken from reference TRBV28 and TRBJ1-6): DVKVTQSSRYLVKRTGEKVFLECVQDMDHENMFWYRQDPGLGLRLIYFSYDVKMKEKGDIPEGYSVSREKKERFSLILESASTNQTSMYLCASSLFSNSPLHFGNGTRLTVT.

V is TRBV2 and J is TRBJ1-6, with TRBD1 matching 12 bases. The CDR3 totals 17 residues. Looked up from germline, CDR1 is SNHLY and CDR2 is FYNNEI. J was trimmed by 4 bases and V by 4 bases; bases with no gene match: 5. The CDR3 reads CASSGRDRGPYNSPLHF. The DNA for the CDR3 is TGTGCCAGCAGTGGGAGGGACAGGGGGCCATATAATTCACCCCTCCACTTT. The full variable domain, completed using reference TRBV2 and TRBJ1-6, is EPEVTQTPSHQVTQMGQEVILRCVPISNHLYFYWYRQILGQKVEFLVSFYNNEISEKSEIFDDQFSVERPDGSNFTLKIRSTKLEDSAMYFCASSGRDRGPYNSPLHFGNGTRLTVT.

V is TRBV28 and J is TRBJ2-2; 7 positions match TRBD2. V shed 4 bases and J 4 bases; nucleotides not matched to a gene: 9. From germline, CDR1 is MDHEN and CDR2 SYDVKM. There are 16 residues in the CDR3. In nucleotides, the CDR3 is TGTGCCAGCAGTTCCCCGACTAGCAGATTCACCGGGGAGCTGTTTTTT. Residues: CASSSPTSRFTGELFF.

The chain joins TRBV28 to TRBJ2-7; 7 bases match TRBD1. The junction had 13 bases not matched to a gene; V was cut back by 4 bases and J by 7 bases. Germline CDR1 reads MDHEN; CDR2 reads SYDVKM. This CDR3 comprises 15 residues. This CDR3 is CASSSPSGQSREQYF. The CDR3 region has the DNA TGTGCCAGCAGTTCCCCCTCGGGACAGTCTCGAGAGCAGTACTTC.

The V gene is TRBV7-2, the J gene TRBJ2-1, with TRBD2 identical over 9 bases. The CDR3 consists of 16 residues. CDR1 is SGHTA, CDR2 FQGNSA, per germline. The junction had 8 bases not matched to a gene; V was cut back by 1 base and J by 7 bases. This CDR3 is CASSLVSAGGENEQFF. The CDR3 DNA is TGTGCCAGCAGCTTAGTTTCCGCGGGAGGGGAGAATGAGCAGTTCTTC.

Regarding this clone: A read error may produce the germline difference seen at one junction end. The V gene is TRBV23-1, the J gene TRBJ1-2, with D uncertain. TRBV23-1 belongs to the ORF category, with a function that is uncertain. CDR3 length: 8 amino acids. CDR3 sequence reads: CASSPCVF. CDR3 bases: TGCGCCAGCAGTCCTTGCGTCTTC.

The V gene is TRBV7-8, the J gene TRBJ1-4, with TRBD1 as a possible D gene (6 bases). The germline V gene encodes CDR1 SGHVS and CDR2 FQNEAQ. Trimming shortened V by 1 base and J by 5 bases, and 17 bases separated the two germline ends. This CDR3 is 17 amino acids long. The CDR3 is CASSLGNRVPINEKLFF. CDR3 in DNA: TGTGCCAGCAGCTTAGGGAACAGGGTACCGATAAATGAAAAACTGTTTTTT.

There are a few counts of this clone. The V call is TRBV3-1 (or the pseudogene TRBV3-2), the J call TRBJ1-2; 7 bases line up with TRBD1. V gave up 0 bases and J gave up 3 bases; unmatched junction bases: 4. This CDR3 is 15 amino acids long. CDR1 LGHDT and CDR2 YNNKEL come from the germline V gene (reference sequence). CDR3 loop: CASSQESQGYYGYTF. CDR3 coding DNA: TGTGCCAGCAGCCAAGAATCACAGGGGTACTATGGCTACACCTTC.

J is TRBJ1-4 and V is TRBV6-5; 9 nucleotides match TRBD1. V shed 5 bases, J shed 8 bases, and the junction held 6 bases outside the gene matches. Per germline, CDR1 MNHEY and CDR2 SVGAGI. CDR3 size: 14 residues. The CDR3 DNA is TGTGCCAGCAGTCTCCGGGACAGGGTCGAAAAACTGTTTTTT. Translation gives CASSLRDRVEKLFF.